The present T cell receptor beta chain was sequenced within a study of T cells in Graves' hyperthyroidism and ophthalmopathy. The study's findings and limits: Among thyroid clonotypes expanded above 0.001, most also appeared in blood.

TCR beta CDR3 regions were amplified from RNA transcripts. TCR CDR3 underwent first-round RT-PCR with the HTBI primer set. A single record per CDR3 protein comes from TCRdb applying MiXCR to the multiplex PCR reads. The sample consists of around 700,000 distinct CDR3 sequences, 35% of them appearing once. Germline CDR1 reads SNHLY; CDR2 reads FYNNEI. This CDR3 region has 11 residues. The V end was cut by 11 bases, the J end by 2 bases, with 9 bases between. This clonotype was seen ten or more times. No antigen is known for it. Sequenced input: blood. The rearrangement uses TRBV2 and TRBJ2-5; D is ambiguous. The TCR was taken from a woman aged 40 to 50 with Graves' hyperthyroidism. The CDR3 region is CASGKQETQYF. The CDR3 bases are TGTGCCTCGGGCAAACAAGAGACCCAGTACTTC.